This T cell receptor (beta chain) was captured in a study of shared clonotypes between healthy human individuals. Study as a whole: The cohort comprised a couple of women and a few men. Their ages spanned 18 to 49 years.

This clone was found a few times. This table comes from immunoSEQ multiplex PCR, and its TCRdb copy is limited to in-frame clones, with some not included. In the table there are 1.4 million to 1.5 million clones, approximately 97% of which are singletons. Trimming cost V 5 bases and J 5 bases; bases outside gene matches: 3. The CDR3 spans 12 residues. Germline loops: CDR1 GTSNPN, CDR2 SVGIG (reference sequence). V is TRBV30 and J is TRBJ1-1; 9 bases agree with TRBD1. Material for sequencing was naive CD4+ T cells sorted from blood. Subset noted: CD45RA+ positively selected. This sequence originates from a man younger than 40 in good health. The CDR3 coding sequence is TGTGCCTGGGGACAGGGGAGGACTGAAGCTTTCTTT. Translated: CAWGQGRTEAFF.